The 28 T cell receptor beta chains in this list originate from one sample, sequenced in a study of response to subunit inactivated influenza vaccine. TCRdb redid the calling of the RT-PCR reads with MiXCR, one entry per CDR3 protein. The data show almost 250,000 distinct CDR3 sequences, roughly an eighth seen once. The sequences come from non-naive T cells sorted from PBMCs, collected 14 to 15 days before vaccination. The receptors were gathered from a man between 45 and 60 years old who received an inactivated influenza vaccine.

There are many counts of this clonotype. The CDR3 region has the DNA TGTGCCAGCAGCTTTACTAGCGGGAAGAATGAGCAGTTCTTC. Amino acids: CASSFTSGKNEQFF. The chain has TRBV7-2 and TRBJ2-1; 10 nucleotides line up with TRBD2. V shed 3 bases, J shed 7 bases, and the junction held 3 bases outside the gene matches. CDR1 is SGHTA, CDR2 FQGNSA, per germline. CDR3 length equals 14 residues.

The chain carries TRBV2 and TRBJ2-1; D is unresolved. Germline V gene lookup returns CDR1 SNHLY and CDR2 FYNNEI. V lost 8 bases, J lost 4 bases, and 3 bases lay in between. The CDR3 loop spans 10 amino acids. CDR3 amino acids: CASRYNEQFF. The CDR3 DNA reads TGTGCCAGCCGATACAATGAGCAGTTCTTC. The full variable domain, completed using reference TRBV2 and TRBJ2-1, is EPEVTQTPSHQVTQMGQEVILRCVPISNHLYFYWYRQILGQKVEFLVSFYNNEISEKSEIFDDQFSVERPDGSNFTLKIRSTKLEDSAMYFCASRYNEQFFGPGTRLTVL.

This clonotype was picked up many times. The V and J genes are TRBV28 and TRBJ1-2, with 11 bases that match TRBD1. Germline assignment: CDR1 MDHEN and CDR2 SYDVKM. The CDR3 is made up of 13 amino acids. V shed 6 bases and J 6 bases; nucleotides not matched to a gene: 3. The CDR3 nucleotides read TGTGCCAGCAGCCCGGGACAGGGGGATGGCTACACCTTC. Amino acid sequence: CASSPGQGDGYTF.

This clonotype was seen only a few times. The rearrangement links TRBV6-1 to TRBJ2-7, with 16 positions matching TRBD2. V shed 6 bases, J shed 0 bases, and the junction held 8 bases outside the gene matches. The CDR3 has 18 amino acids. CDR1 and CDR2 from the germline V gene are MNHNS and SASEGT. The chain's CDR3 is CASSRGLAGGPSSYEQYF. The CDR3 nucleotides are TGTGCCAGCAGCAGGGGACTAGCGGGAGGGCCGAGCTCCTACGAGCAGTACTTC.

This clonotype has only a few counts. The CDR3 here is CASSRDSHSGNTIYF. CDR3 coding DNA: TGTGCCAGCAGCCGCGACAGCCACTCTGGAAACACCATATATTTT. The chain couples TRBV12-3 or TRBV12-4 to TRBJ1-3; possible D gene TRBD1, 5 bases. The V end was cut by 6 bases, the J end by 0 bases, with 12 bases between. The CDR3 is made up of 15 amino acids.

This clonotype was recorded many times. This chain connects TRBV12-3 or TRBV12-4 to TRBJ2-7; D might be TRBD1 (5 bases). V was pared by 3 bases and J by 2 bases, with 14 bases between. This CDR3 region has 15 residues. The CDR3 DNA follows: TGTGCCAGCAGTTTTGGGGCCAGGGCTACCTACGAGCAGTACTTC. It specifies CASSFGARATYEQYF.

This clonotype was counted ten times or more. This sequence joins TRBV28 and TRBJ1-1, with D unclear. This CDR3 is built from 13 residues. The V and J ends lost 6 bases and 2 bases respectively, with 10 bases between them. Germline CDR1 is MDHEN and CDR2 is SYDVKM. CDR3 nucleotides: TGTGCCAGCAGACGTGGGTATAACACTGAAGCTTTCTTT. Its protein is CASRRGYNTEAFF.

The table lists this clonotype with many counts. A read error may produce the germline difference seen at one junction end. J is TRBJ1-4 and V is TRBV10-2, with unresolved D. Germline V lookup: CDR1 WSHSY, CDR2 SAAADI. The CDR3 runs to 15 residues. CDR3 coding DNA: TGCGCCAGCAGGGAGTTCCTGTCCACTAATGAAAAACTGTTTTTT. As protein: CASREFLSTNEKLFF.

In this sample, this clonotype turned up a few times. The CDR3 DNA follows: TGTGCCAGCAGCCAAGATCTCAGAGGGTACGTCGGGGAGCTGTTTTTT. This translates into CASSQDLRGYVGELFF. The rearrangement links TRBV3-1 to TRBJ2-2; D might be TRBD2 (5 bases). The CDR3 length is 16 residues. Trimming cost V 0 bases and J 7 bases, with 15 bases left between them. Per germline, CDR1 LGHDT and CDR2 YNNKEL (reference sequence).

This chain links TRBV5-1 with TRBJ2-3, with D uncertain. CDR1 is SGHRS and CDR2 is YFSETQ in the germline V gene. This CDR3 region has 15 residues. Deletions cut 2 bases from V and 0 bases from J, with 10 bases between. The CDR3 nucleotides read TGCGCCAGCAGCTTCCGAATAGTGAGCACAGATACGCAGTATTTT. Protein product: CASSFRIVSTDTQYF.

The table lists this clonotype with a few counts. The gene calls are TRBV27 and TRBJ1-1, with D perhaps TRBD1 (5 bases). The CDR3 is 15 residues long. The ends were cut back, 2 bases at V and 1 base at J, with 11 bases in the middle. CDR1 is MNHEY and CDR2 is SMNVEV in the germline V gene (reference sequence). The CDR3 loop reads CASSLIRAPNTEAFF. The DNA of the CDR3 is TGTGCCAGCAGTTTAATCAGGGCCCCGAACACTGAAGCTTTCTTT.

In this sample, this clonotype turned up many times. The chain recombines TRBV15 with TRBJ2-1, with 7 bases that match TRBD1. The CDR3 is made up of 15 amino acids. The junction had 8 bases not matched to a gene; V was cut back by 6 bases and J by 3 bases. CDR1 is LNHNV and CDR2 is YYDKDF in the germline V gene (reference sequence). The CDR3 protein is CATRTDRVLYNEQFF. The CDR3 nucleotides read TGTGCCACCAGGACTGACAGGGTACTCTACAATGAGCAGTTCTTC.

This clonotype has a handful of counts. The chain carries TRBV12-3 or TRBV12-4 and TRBJ2-1; TRBD2 matches at 8 bases. The J segment lost 8 bases and the V segment lost 3 bases, leaving 9 bases of the junction unmatched. The CDR3 totals 15 residues. In nucleotides, the CDR3 is TGTGCCAGCAGTTTGGGCGGGGGGCTTTGGGATGAGCAGTTCTTC. Residues: CASSLGGGLWDEQFF.

This clonotype has a handful of counts. The rearrangement links TRBV6-5 to TRBJ1-5, with 10 bases lining up with TRBD1. Trimming took 6 bases from V and 1 from J; bases not matched to a gene: 6. Germline V CDR1 and CDR2: MNHEY, SVGAGI. The CDR3 loop spans 16 amino acids. The chain's CDR3 is CASSFSDRGSNQPQHF. CDR3 DNA sequence: TGTGCCAGCAGCTTCTCGGACAGGGGGAGCAATCAGCCCCAGCATTTT.

This clonotype was seen only a few times. The rearrangement uses TRBV12-3 or TRBV12-4 and TRBJ1-2; 8 nucleotides align to TRBD1. V shed 5 bases and J 7 bases; nucleotides not matched to a gene: 6. The CDR3 covers 13 residues. CDR3 residues: CASSKQGALGYTF. The CDR3 region has the DNA TGTGCCAGCAGTAAGCAGGGGGCGCTTGGCTACACCTTC.

The rearrangement links TRBV6-1 to TRBJ2-2, with D maybe TRBD1 (6 bases). CDR1 is MNHNS and CDR2 is SASEGT in the germline V gene. There are 15 residues in the CDR3. Trimming took 7 bases from V and 6 from J, leaving 18 bases between them. CDR3 protein: CASKRSQGSAGELFF. CDR3 DNA: TGTGCCAGCAAGAGGTCACAGGGTTCGGCCGGGGAGCTGTTTTTT.

The chain employs TRBV27 and TRBJ2-3, with 8 bases fitting TRBD2. Trimming cost V 5 bases and J 0 bases; bases outside gene matches: 7. Germline V CDR1 and CDR2: MNHEY, SMNVEV (reference sequence). CDR3 length: 16 residues. The CDR3 sequence is CASSPLVAGSTDTQYF. CDR3 coding DNA: TGTGCCAGCAGTCCCCTTGTAGCGGGGAGCACAGATACGCAGTATTTT.

This clonotype was seen a few times. The chain joins TRBV19 to TRBJ1-5, with 7 bases lining up with TRBD1. The CDR3 loop spans 14 amino acids. V dropped 10 bases and J dropped 6; count of bases not matched to a gene: 12. Germline-derived CDR1 and CDR2 are LNHDA and SQIVND (reference sequence). CDR3 nucleotide sequence: TGTGCCACCCAGCGAACCAGGGGGTCTCAGCCCCAGCATTTT. Encoded protein: CATQRTRGSQPQHF.

The V and J genes are TRBV3-1 and TRBJ2-6; no clear D gene. This CDR3 has 13 amino acids. The V gene's germline CDR1 is LGHDT and CDR2 YNNKEL (reference sequence). Trimming removed 3 bases from V and 4 bases from J, with 4 bases in between. The CDR3 protein is CASSQKGANVLTF. CDR3 coding DNA: TGTGCCAGCAGCCAGAAGGGGGCCAACGTCCTGACTTTC. The full variable domain, completed using reference TRBV3-1 and TRBJ2-6, is DTAVSQTPKYLVTQMGNDKSIKCEQNLGHDTMYWYKQDSKKFLKIMFSYNNKELIINETVPNRFSPKSPDKAHLNLHINSLELGDSAVYFCASSQKGANVLTFGAGSRLTVL.

This clonotype was seen more than once but under ten times. The chain recombines TRBV12-3 or TRBV12-4 with TRBJ2-1, with TRBD2 identical over 10 bases. This CDR3 has 16 amino acids. The junction had 9 bases not matched to a gene; V was cut back by 6 bases and J by 4 bases. CDR3: CASSPPASGGYNEQFF. For the CDR3, the DNA is TGTGCCAGCAGCCCTCCGGCTAGCGGGGGTTACAATGAGCAGTTCTTC.

Many counts were recorded for this clonotype. The CDR3 reads CASSSWESDTIYF. The CDR3 nucleotides are TGTGCCAGCAGTTCGTGGGAGTCGGACACCATATATTTT. This rearrangement joins TRBV27 to TRBJ1-3; D not certain. This CDR3 region has 13 residues. Trimming pared 4 bases from V and 8 bases from J, leaving 12 bases between. The germline gives CDR1 MNHEY, CDR2 SMNVEV (reference sequence).

CDR3 DNA sequence: TGCGCCAGCAGCTCGACAGGGGGAGAAGAGACCCAGTACTTC. Amino acid sequence: CASSSTGGEETQYF. The chain has TRBV5-1 and TRBJ2-5; 9 nucleotides match TRBD1. The CDR3 has 14 residues. J gave up 3 bases and V 3 bases, and 3 bases lay outside the gene matches. Germline V CDR1 and CDR2: SGHRS, YFSETQ.

This clonotype was counted only a few times. This chain joins TRBV18 and TRBJ1-2, with TRBD1 matching 8 bases. V dropped 2 bases and J dropped 4; count of bases not matched to a gene: 6. Germline CDR1 reads KGHSH; CDR2 reads LQKENI. CDR3 length equals 15 residues. This chain's CDR3 is CASSPGQGAPYGYTF. The CDR3 DNA is TGTGCCAGCTCACCAGGGCAGGGGGCGCCCTATGGCTACACCTTC.

The chain is built from TRBV7-2 and TRBJ1-5; no firm D call. Trimming pared 3 bases from V and 6 bases from J, leaving 9 bases between. CDR3 length: 13 residues. Germline-derived CDR1 and CDR2 are SGHTA and FQGNSA. In DNA form, the CDR3 reads TGTGCCAGCAGCTTTTCGGGCCTTCAGCCCCAGCATTTT. Amino acids: CASSFSGLQPQHF.

Only a few counts were recorded for this clonotype. The CDR3 reads CASSLTLAGGHEQFF. CDR3 bases: TGTGCCAGCAGCTTAACCCTAGCGGGAGGTCATGAGCAGTTCTTC. This sequence joins TRBV7-3 and TRBJ2-1; 11 bases are a match to TRBD2. Germline V gene lookup returns CDR1 SGHTA and CDR2 FQGTGA. The CDR3 length is 15 residues. J lost 8 bases, V lost 0 bases, and 3 bases had no gene match.

This clonotype came up a few times. The rearrangement uses TRBV13 and TRBJ2-7; 9 bases align to TRBD2. This CDR3 has 19 amino acids. The J segment lost 0 bases and the V segment lost 8 bases, leaving 20 bases of the junction unmatched. CDR1 and CDR2 (germline): PRHDT, FYEKMQ (reference sequence). This chain's CDR3 is CASPDSGGQPLTSSYEQYF. In DNA, the CDR3 is TGTGCCAGCCCCGATAGCGGGGGACAGCCCCTTACGAGCTCCTACGAGCAGTACTTC.

This clonotype was counted a few times. The genes are TRBV6-1 and TRBJ2-4; the D gene is possibly TRBD1 (5 bases). CDR3 length: 15 amino acids. Germline loops: CDR1 MNHNS, CDR2 SASEGT. V gave up 6 bases and J gave up 8 bases, with 20 bases separating them. CDR3 bases: TGTGCCAGCAGCCCCCTCCGTGGGGCCGCATACATTCAGTACTTC. Its protein is CASSPLRGAAYIQYF.

This clonotype was seen many times. V is TRBV11-2 and J is TRBJ2-5; a weak D match, TRBD2 (5 bases). Germline V gene sequence: CDR1 SGHAT, CDR2 FQNNGV. V was cut by 4 bases and J by 5 bases, with 26 bases left in between. The CDR3 has 18 amino acids. The CDR3 sequence: CASSSLAVSATRRETQYF. In DNA, the CDR3 is TGTGCCAGCAGCTCCCTCGCTGTAAGCGCTACTAGGAGGGAGACCCAGTACTTC.